This TCR beta chain was profiled in a study of response to subunit inactivated influenza vaccine. The CDR3 has 15 residues. The germline gives CDR1 MDHEN, CDR2 SYDVKM. Trimming cost V 3 bases and J 4 bases, with 15 bases left between them. TCRdb reprocessed the RT-PCR reads via MiXCR and lists one record per CDR3 protein. The sample consists of fewer than 750,000 distinct CDR3 sequences, about 15% of them appearing once. The receptor was isolated from a man aged 50-60 years who received an inactivated influenza vaccine. This specimen was PBMCs from blood, taken approximately 12 days after vaccination. V gene TRBV28 combines with J gene TRBJ1-2, with D perhaps matching TRBD1 (5 bases). The DNA for the CDR3 is TGTGCCAGCAGTTTGGAGGGGCGAACTTTCTATGGCTACACCTTC. It translates to CASSLEGRTFYGYTF.